The rows below give T cell receptor beta chains drawn from one sample of a study of technical replicates of blood from a few donors. Here immunoSEQ multiplex PCR was the method, and the copy in TCRdb shows in-frame clones only, minus some. Here the sample spans about 63,000 clones, 70% to 90% being singletons. Specimen: PBMCs. The receptors here all came from a human donor in good health. Some clones in this sample may be carry-over from other donors' samples. The CDR3 runs from the conserved cysteine through the conserved F or W. Not all rows give a size; the values are once, few, many and, for expanded clones, a class.

cdr3_length	clone_size	v_call	j_call	cdr3_aa
14	-	TRBV14	TRBJ2-3	CASSPRGHTDTQYF
20	-	TRBV7-7	TRBJ2-4	CASSLALGDREWGDKNIQYF
14	-	TRBV4-1	TRBJ2-7	CASSQAGLSYEQYF
17	once	TRBV21-1	TRBJ1-4	CASSKTGTGQGDEKLFF
15	-	TRBV7-2	TRBJ1-6	CASSRGARHNSPLHF
14	-	TRBV6-5	TRBJ2-2	CASRTQGDTGELFF
12	-	TRBV30	TRBJ1-2	CASDKGAGGYTF
13	-	TRBV19	TRBJ1-6	CASNWQDGSPLHF
15	-	TRBV7-2	TRBJ2-5	CASSPSGGGQETQYF
14	-	TRBV7-9	TRBJ2-1	CASSLGIAFYEQFF
20	-	TRBV4-3	TRBJ2-3	CASSQDLLRTGMEHADTQYF
18	-	TRBV4-1	TRBJ1-2	CASSQFPGQGVSSYGYTF
15	-	TRBV5-1	TRBJ2-5	CASSSRTSGAETQYF
15	few	TRBV5-8	TRBJ1-6	CASSLGQVRNSPLHF
14	-	TRBV4-1	TRBJ1-5	CASSQGTGLQPQHF
13	-	TRBV11-2	TRBJ1-1	CASRGQQNTEAFF
14	-	TRBV7-2	TRBJ2-7	CASTGGAGDYEQYF
15	-	TRBV11-1	TRBJ2-1	CASSLWGGPGNEQFF
16	-	TRBV4-3	TRBJ2-6	CASSATGEAGANVLTF
16	-	TRBV11-2	TRBJ2-1	CASSPMSGGAYNEQFF
15	-	TRBV6-5	TRBJ1-1	CASSYSGTGDTEAFF
15	once	TRBV4-2	TRBJ2-3	CASSPTSGDPDTQYF
15	-	TRBV5-4	TRBJ2-7	CASRLPQGSSYEQYF
14	-	TRBV7-2	TRBJ2-3	CASSLDRGGRRQYF
13	-	TRBV5-6	TRBJ1-1	CASSRLDGFEAFF
12	-	TRBV29-1	TRBJ2-7	CSVDGQGSEQYF
13	few	TRBV2	TRBJ2-1	CAEGTSGGGEQFF
15	-	TRBV15	TRBJ2-7	CATSRAWGATNEQYF
15	few	TRBV6-1	TRBJ1-1	CASSEPGTMNTEAFF
13	-	TRBV10-2	TRBJ1-2	CASSDIRGDGYTF